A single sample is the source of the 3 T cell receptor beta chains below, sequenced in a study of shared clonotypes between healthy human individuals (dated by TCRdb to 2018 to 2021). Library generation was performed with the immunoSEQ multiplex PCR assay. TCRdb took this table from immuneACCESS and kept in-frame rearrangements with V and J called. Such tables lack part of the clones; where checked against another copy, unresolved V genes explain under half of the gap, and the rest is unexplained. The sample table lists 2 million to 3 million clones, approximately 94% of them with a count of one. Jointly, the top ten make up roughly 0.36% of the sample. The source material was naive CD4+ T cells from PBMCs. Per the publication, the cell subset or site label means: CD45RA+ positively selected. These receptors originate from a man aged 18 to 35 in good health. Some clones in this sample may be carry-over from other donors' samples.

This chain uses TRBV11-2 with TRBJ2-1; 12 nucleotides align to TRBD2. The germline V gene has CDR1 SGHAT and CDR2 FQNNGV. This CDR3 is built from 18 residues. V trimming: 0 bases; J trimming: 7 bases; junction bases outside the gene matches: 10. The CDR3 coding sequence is TGTGCCAGCAGCTTAGATCTGGCTAGCGGGGGGGTGGCAAATGAGCAGTTCTTC. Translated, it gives CASSLDLASGGVANEQFF.

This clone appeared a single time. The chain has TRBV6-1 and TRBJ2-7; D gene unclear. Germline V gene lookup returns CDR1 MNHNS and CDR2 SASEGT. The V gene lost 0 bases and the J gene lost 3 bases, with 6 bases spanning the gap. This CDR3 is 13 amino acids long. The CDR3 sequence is CASSEAANYEQYF. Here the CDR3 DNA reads TGTGCCAGCAGTGAAGCAGCAAACTACGAGCAGTACTTC.

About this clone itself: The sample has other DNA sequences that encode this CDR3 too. The chain's CDR3 is CASSPGTGVNTGELFF. The CDR3 DNA sequence: TGCGCCAGCAGCCCCGGGACAGGAGTTAACACCGGGGAGCTGTTTTTT. The chain employs TRBV5-1 and TRBJ2-2, with 8 bases lining up with TRBD1. The J segment lost 2 bases and the V segment lost 4 bases, leaving 7 bases of the junction unmatched. The CDR3 length is 16 residues. Looked up from germline, CDR1 is SGHRS and CDR2 is YFSETQ. Variable domain in full (rest from reference TRBV5-1 and TRBJ2-2): KAGVTQTPRYLIKTRGQQVTLSCSPISGHRSVSWYQQTPGQGLQFLFEYFSETQRNKGNFPGRFSGRQFSNSRSEMNVSTLELGDSALYLCASSPGTGVNTGELFFGEGSRLTVL.